Sequencing of this TCR beta chain was carried out in a study of OX40 agonist ivuxolimab in advanced cancers. Background for the entire study: The costimulatory receptor OX40 (CD134) was targeted by ivuxolimab, a fully human IgG2 agonistic monoclonal antibody. Intravenous ivuxolimab was administered to patients every 2 weeks at six dose levels: 0.01, 0.1, 0.3, 1.5, 3 and 10 mg/kg. Among the roughly 50 dose-escalation patients, some 19 had hepatocellular carcinoma, roughly 15 melanoma, 9 renal cell carcinoma and 9 head and neck cancer. In the dose-escalation cohort, around four fifths of patients were male, and the mean age was approximately 60 years, with a range of roughly 23 to 85. Prior anti-PD-1, anti-PD-L1 or anti-CTLA-4 therapy was permitted, and checkpoint inhibitors had been received by less than 45% of dose-escalation patients. Partial responses occurred in three dose-escalation patients, of whom one had hepatocellular carcinoma and two had cutaneous melanoma. The purpose of peripheral TCRbeta sequencing was to test whether ivuxolimab changed TCR sequence diversity and led to clonal T-cell expansion. The paper describes the monotherapy dose-escalation part (N of about 52 patients) of the phase I trial of ivuxolimab.

The trial excluded patients who had a history of autoimmune disease or were on systemic immunosuppression. Peripheral blood for TCR sequencing was collected from all dose cohorts at baseline, on cycle 4 day 1, and on cycle 7 day 1. The samples were drawn from a first-in-human, open-label, multicenter phase I dose-escalation trial of ivuxolimab. Adults with locally advanced or metastatic head and neck squamous cell, hepatocellular, melanoma or renal cell carcinoma were enrolled in the trial. Before TCR sequencing, CD4+ T cells and CD8+ T cells were sorted from peripheral blood as separate populations. Genomic DNA was extracted from sorted cells for sequencing of the TCRbeta CDR3 region. TCRbeta CDR3 regions were sequenced using the immunoSEQ Assay. The source is immuneACCESS, and TCRdb retained only in-frame sequences with V and J called. Part of the clones is not carried over; for the studies checked, unresolved V genes explain less than half of this, and the remainder is unexplained. This sample comprises about 25,000 clones, roughly 77% of them detected only once. The top ten clones comprise 33% of the sample.

To note about this clone: It lacks a known antigen. Base qualities are not recorded, but no much larger clone differs from it by a single base.

Points the paper makes about the study in general: Partial responders in the 0.1-3.0 mg/kg groups had among the lowest normalized peripheral clonal expansion, especially among CD8+ T cells. Clonal expansion of both CD4+ and CD8+ blood T cells was observed from baseline to week 6 at doses 0.1 to 3.0 mg/kg. Low levels of normalized T-cell clonal expansion were also seen in some patients who did not respond. Which antigens the clonally expanded peripheral T cells were specific for was not determined. After ivuxolimab, more expanded clones were found on average in CD8+ T cells than in CD4+ T cells.

The V and J ends are trimmed by 3 bases and 7 bases, leaving 10 bases between them. CDR1 is given as SGHNT and CDR2 as YENEEA, both from the germline V gene. The CDR3 has 13 amino acids, counting the end cysteine and phenylalanine. Just the 39-base CDR3 DNA is kept, in frame starting at base 1. This TCR was recovered from an adult with an advanced solid tumor such as melanoma, head and neck, liver or kidney cancer. The sample was CD4+ or CD8+ T cells sorted from blood, taken in a trial of the OX40 agonist ivuxolimab. The rearranged chain carries TRBV11-3 and TRBJ2-1; the D gene is not confidently resolved. The CDR3 reads as follows: CASSLGSPNEQFF. The DNA reads TGTGCCAGCAGCTTGGGATCCCCAAATGAGCAGTTCTTC.